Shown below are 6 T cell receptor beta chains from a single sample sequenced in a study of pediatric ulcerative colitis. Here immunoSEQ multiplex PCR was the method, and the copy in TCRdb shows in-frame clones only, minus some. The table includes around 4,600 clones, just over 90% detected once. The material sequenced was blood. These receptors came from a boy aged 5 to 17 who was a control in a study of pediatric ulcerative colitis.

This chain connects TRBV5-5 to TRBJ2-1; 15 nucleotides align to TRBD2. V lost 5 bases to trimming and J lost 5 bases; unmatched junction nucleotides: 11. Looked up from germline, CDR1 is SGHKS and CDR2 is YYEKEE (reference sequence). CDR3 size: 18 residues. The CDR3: CASSLKPGLAGGNNEQFF. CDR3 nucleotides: TGTGCCAGCAGTCTCAAGCCGGGACTAGCGGGAGGCAACAATGAGCAGTTCTTC.

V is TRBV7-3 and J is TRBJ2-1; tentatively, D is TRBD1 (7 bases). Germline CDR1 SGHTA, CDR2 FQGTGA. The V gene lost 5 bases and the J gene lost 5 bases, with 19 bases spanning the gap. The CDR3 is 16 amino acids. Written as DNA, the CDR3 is TGTGCCAGCAGCCCCCAATTCGGCAGGGGGGACAATGAGCAGTTCTTC. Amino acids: CASSPQFGRGDNEQFF.

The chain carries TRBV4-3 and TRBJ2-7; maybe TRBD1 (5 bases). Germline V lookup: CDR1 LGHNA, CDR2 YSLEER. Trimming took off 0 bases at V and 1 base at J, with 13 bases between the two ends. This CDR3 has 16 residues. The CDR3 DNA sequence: TGCGCCAGCAGCCAAGAGTCCGGACACCTATCCTACGAGCAGTACGTC. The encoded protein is CASSQESGHLSYEQYV.

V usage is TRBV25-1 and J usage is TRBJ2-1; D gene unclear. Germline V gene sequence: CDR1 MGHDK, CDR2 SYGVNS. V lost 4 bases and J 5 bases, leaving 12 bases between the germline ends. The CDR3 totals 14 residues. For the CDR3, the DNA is TGTGCCAGCAGTGCAAAGGGATGGGACAATGAGCAGTTCTTC. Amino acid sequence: CASSAKGWDNEQFF.

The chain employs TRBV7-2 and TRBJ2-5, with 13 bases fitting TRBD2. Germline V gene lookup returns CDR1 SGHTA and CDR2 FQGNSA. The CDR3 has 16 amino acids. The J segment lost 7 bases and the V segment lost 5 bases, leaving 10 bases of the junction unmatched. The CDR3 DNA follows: TGTGCCAGCAGCCCCACCAGGACTAGCGGGAGTGGGACCCAGTACTTC. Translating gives CASSPTRTSGSGTQYF.

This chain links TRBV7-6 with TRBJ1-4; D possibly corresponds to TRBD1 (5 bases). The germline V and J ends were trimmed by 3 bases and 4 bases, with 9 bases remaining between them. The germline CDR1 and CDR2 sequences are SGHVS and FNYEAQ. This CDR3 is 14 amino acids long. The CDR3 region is CASSFGGINEKLFF. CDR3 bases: TGTGCCAGCAGCTTCGGGGGGATTAATGAAAAACTGTTTTTT.